Listed below are T cell receptor beta chains from one sample, sequenced in a study of T cell responses to AZD1222 COVID-19 vaccine. Assay used: immunoSEQ multiplex PCR; TCRdb lists only in-frame clones, some missing. The data show about 99,000 clones, with approximately 88% seen just once and 20% held by the top ten. This sample comprised peripheral blood, obtained on day 0 of AZD1222 vaccination. These receptors were taken from an adult in good health. CDR3s include the opening cysteine and the closing phenylalanine or tryptophan. The order of the fields is V gene, D gene, clone size, J gene, CDR3 protein, CDR3 DNA. The D gene is left open where the match is weak. Some rows mark clone size as missing; the rest say once, few, many or name a class of expanded clone.

>TRBV18|TRBD1|few|TRBJ1-6
CASSTHFPPGQGNSPLHF
TGTGCCAGCTCGACCCACTTTCCGCCGGGACAGGGGAATTCACCCCTCCACTTT
>TRBV7-9|NA|NA|TRBJ2-7
CASSLASGVFYEQYF
TGTGCCAGCAGCTTAGCGTCGGGAGTCTTCTACGAGCAGTACTTC
>TRBV28|NA|NA|TRBJ2-5
CASSLSGLYQETQYF
TGTGCCAGCAGTTTATCGGGTCTGTACCAAGAGACCCAGTACTTC
>TRBV18|NA|NA|TRBJ1-1
CASSLDRNTEAFF
TGTGCCAGCTCACTAGACAGAAACACTGAAGCTTTCTTT
>TRBV20-1|NA|NA|TRBJ1-1
CSASSGGSGTEAFF
TGCAGTGCTAGTTCTGGGGGTAGTGGCACTGAAGCTTTCTTT
>TRBV20-1|NA|NA|TRBJ2-7
CSASGRLPYEQYF
TGCAGTGCTAGTGGGCGTCTCCCCTACGAGCAGTACTTC
>TRBV4-2|TRBD2|NA|TRBJ2-1
CASSRIAGGPNEQFF
TGTGCCAGCAGTCGTATAGCGGGGGGGCCTAATGAGCAGTTCTTC
>TRBV24-1|NA|NA|TRBJ2-5
CATSDHRDWQFSQYF
TGTGCCACCAGTGACCACCGGGACTGGCAATTTTCCCAGTACTTC
>TRBV12-3/TRBV12-4|TRBD1|NA|TRBJ1-3
CASRTGTGNTIYF
TGTGCCAGCAGGACAGGGACTGGAAACACCATATATTTT
>TRBV30|NA|once|TRBJ1-3
CAWSVPGGGYTIYF
TGTGCCTGGAGTGTACCGGGGGGTGGTTACACCATATATTTT
>TRBV19|TRBD1|NA|TRBJ1-1
CASSWDRSNTEAFF
TGTGCCAGTAGCTGGGACAGAAGTAACACTGAAGCTTTCTTT
>TRBV9|TRBD1|NA|TRBJ1-1
CASSAHTGGTEAFF
TGTGCCAGCAGCGCCCACACAGGGGGGACTGAAGCTTTCTTT
>TRBV12-5|NA|NA|TRBJ1-3
CASGLLGAGNTIYF
TGTGCTAGTGGTTTGTTGGGAGCTGGAAACACCATATATTTT
>TRBV9|TRBD2|once|TRBJ2-7
CASSPSGEYEQYF
TGTGCCAGCAGCCCGAGCGGGGAATACGAACAGTACTTC
>TRBV11-2|TRBD1|NA|TRBJ1-2
CASSFDDRAGGYTF
TGTGCCAGCAGCTTCGATGACAGGGCCGGGGGCTACACCTTC
>TRBV19|TRBD2|NA|TRBJ2-1
CASSKLATHIYNEQFF
TGTGCCAGTAGTAAACTAGCGACCCACATCTACAATGAGCAGTTCTTC
>TRBV25-1|TRBD2|NA|TRBJ2-1
CASSEVTAFGAGGSEQFF
TGTGCCAGCAGTGAAGTAACAGCCTTCGGTGCGGGGGGAAGTGAGCAGTTCTTC
>TRBV7-3|TRBD1|NA|TRBJ1-4
CASSPTGQSNEKLFF
TGTGCCAGCAGCCCCACGGGACAGTCTAATGAAAAACTGTTTTTT
>TRBV6-5|NA|NA|TRBJ1-5
CASSYSNLQPQHF
TGTGCCAGCAGTTACTCGAATCTGCAGCCCCAGCATTTT
>TRBV5-1|TRBD2|NA|TRBJ2-7
CASSWGTSGGAGEQYF
TGCGCCAGCAGCTGGGGGACTAGCGGGGGCGCCGGCGAGCAGTACTTC
>TRBV5-1|NA|NA|TRBJ2-5
CASSLSPGGRETQYF
TGCGCCAGCAGCTTGAGCCCCGGAGGGAGGGAGACCCAGTACTTC
>TRBV6-2/TRBV6-3|NA|few|TRBJ2-5
CASSYSSGRVQETQYF
TGTGCCAGCAGTTACTCGAGCGGGCGTGTACAAGAGACCCAGTACTTC
>TRBV28|NA|NA|TRBJ1-4
CASSLAASARKLFF
TGTGCCAGCAGTTTAGCGGCGTCGGCCAGAAAACTGTTTTTT
>TRBV19|NA|NA|TRBJ2-3
CASRPGNADTQYF
TGTGCCAGTCGCCCCGGTAATGCAGATACGCAGTATTTT
>TRBV19|NA|NA|TRBJ2-3
CASNGITDTQYF
TGTGCCAGTAATGGAATCACAGATACGCAGTATTTT
>TRBV27|NA|NA|TRBJ1-6
CASRGAETVLLSPLHF
TGTGCCAGCAGGGGGGCGGAGACAGTCCTCCTCTCACCCCTCCACTTT
>TRBV11-2|NA|NA|TRBJ1-1
CASSLVGAVEAFF
TGTGCCAGCAGCTTAGTGGGGGCTGTTGAAGCTTTCTTT
>TRBV6-5|NA|NA|TRBJ2-7
CASSYSGKQYF
TGTGCCAGCAGTTACAGTGGGAAACAATACTTC
>TRBV7-9|NA|NA|TRBJ2-7
CASSSTNRDSSYEQYF
TGTGCCAGCAGCTCAACCAACAGGGATAGTTCCTACGAGCAGTACTTC
>TRBV4-3|TRBD1|NA|TRBJ1-2
CASSPESRQGGYTF
TGCGCCAGCAGCCCCGAGAGCCGACAGGGTGGCTACACCTTC
>TRBV5-5|TRBD1|NA|TRBJ1-2
CASSATGNYGYTF
TGTGCCAGCAGCGCGACAGGGAACTATGGCTACACCTTC
>TRBV23-1|TRBD1|NA|TRBJ1-4
CASSQSGQGGKKLFF
TGCGCCAGCAGTCAATCGGGGCAGGGGGGGAAAAAACTGTTTTTT
>TRBV28|NA|NA|TRBJ2-5
CASSLYPLNTQYF
TGTGCCAGCAGTTTATACCCCCTAAATACCCAGTACTTC
>TRBV5-1|NA|NA|TRBJ1-2
CASSPGSVDYGYTF
TGCGCCAGCAGCCCGGGGAGTGTGGACTATGGCTACACCTTC
>TRBV7-2|NA|many|TRBJ1-1
CASSLGEGILNTEAFF
TGTGCCAGCAGCTTAGGCGAGGGTATCCTGAACACTGAAGCTTTCTTT
>TRBV13|NA|once|TRBJ2-1
CASSRINEQFF
TGTGCCAGCAGCCGCATTAATGAGCAGTTCTTC
>TRBV29-1|TRBD1|few|TRBJ2-7
CSANTGGYEQYF
TGCAGCGCAAACACAGGGGGCTACGAGCAGTACTTC